Below, 28 T cell receptor beta chains from the same sample are listed, as sequenced in a study of T cell clonotyping in hematopoietic cell transplantation. Using immunoSEQ multiplex PCR, the repertoire was profiled, and TCRdb retains in-frame clones only, with some absent. The sample contains 26,000 or so clones, approximately 95% of which appear only once. Material: peripheral blood mononuclear cells. These TCRs come from a man aged 50-60 years in good health. Some clones in this sample may be carry-over from other donors' samples.

This chain uses TRBV7-2 with TRBJ2-7; a weak D match, TRBD2 (6 bases). The length of the CDR3 is 15 residues. Per germline, CDR1 SGHTA and CDR2 FQGNSA. Trimming stripped 5 bases from V and 0 bases from J, with 14 bases between. CDR3 in DNA: TGTGCCAGCAGCCAGCGGGTTTCCGTCTCCTACGAGCAGTACTTC. Protein product: CASSQRVSVSYEQYF.

This chain connects TRBV7-2 to TRBJ2-5; no clear D. This CDR3 spans 16 amino acids. Trimming removed 5 bases at V and 0 bases at J, with 16 bases between. The germline gives CDR1 SGHTA, CDR2 FQGNSA. The CDR3 loop reads CASSAPGLEYQETQYF. CDR3 bases: TGTGCCAGCAGCGCGCCCGGGTTGGAGTACCAAGAGACCCAGTACTTC.

CDR3 bases: TGTGCCAGCAGTGAAAGGACAGGCTACAATGAGCAGTTCTTC. This translates into CASSERTGYNEQFF. The chain recombines TRBV25-1 with TRBJ2-1, with 7 bases lining up with TRBD1. V shed 2 bases and J 3 bases; nucleotides not matched to a gene: 1. Germline values: CDR1 MGHDK, CDR2 SYGVNS. CDR3 length: 14 amino acids.

J is TRBJ2-7 and V is TRBV6-1; 9 bases are a match to TRBD1. This CDR3 region has 15 residues. The germline CDR1 and CDR2 sequences are MNHNS and SASEGT. The junction had 9 bases not matched to a gene; V was cut back by 6 bases and J by 3 bases. CDR3 amino acids: CASRDPGQGSYEQYF. CDR3 bases: TGTGCCAGCAGAGACCCGGGACAGGGTAGCTACGAGCAGTACTTC.

The chain has TRBV5-1 and TRBJ2-7; the match to TRBD2 covers 9 bases. CDR1 is SGHRS and CDR2 is YFSETQ in the germline V gene. This CDR3 has 15 residues. V dropped 0 bases and J dropped 0; count of bases not matched to a gene: 1. CDR3 amino acids: CASSLVSGGSYEQYF. DNA for the CDR3: TGCGCCAGCAGCTTGGTTAGCGGGGGCTCCTACGAGCAGTACTTC. Variable domain in full (rest from reference TRBV5-1 and TRBJ2-7): KAGVTQTPRYLIKTRGQQVTLSCSPISGHRSVSWYQQTPGQGLQFLFEYFSETQRNKGNFPGRFSGRQFSNSRSEMNVSTLELGDSALYLCASSLVSGGSYEQYFGPGTRLTVT.

The chain carries TRBV4-3 and TRBJ1-1; D is possibly TRBD1 (5 bases). CDR1 is LGHNA and CDR2 is YSLEER in the germline V gene. The CDR3 length is 16 residues. Trimming removed 0 bases at V and 4 bases at J, with 15 bases between. CDR3 sequence reads: CASSQDGIGEITEAFF. In nucleotides, the CDR3 is TGCGCCAGCAGCCAAGATGGAATAGGGGAAATCACTGAAGCTTTCTTT.

The J gene is TRBJ2-3, the V gene TRBV19; D is uncertain. The V gene's germline CDR1 is LNHDA and CDR2 SQIVND (reference sequence). V lost 5 bases and J 2 bases, leaving 8 bases between the germline ends. The CDR3 loop spans 13 amino acids. The CDR3 is CASSRTHTDTQYF. The CDR3 DNA reads TGTGCCAGTAGTCGGACCCACACAGATACGCAGTATTTT.

The rearrangement joins TRBV7-2 to TRBJ1-1; D is unclear. V lost 5 bases and J 6 bases, leaving 13 bases between the germline ends. Germline-derived CDR1 and CDR2 are SGHTA and FQGNSA. The CDR3 extends over 13 amino acids. The CDR3, as DNA: TGTGCCAGCAGCCGGGAGTTCGGCGCTGAAGCTTTCTTT. Translating it yields CASSREFGAEAFF.

The chain is built from TRBV30 and TRBJ1-3; D is unclear. Germline assignment: CDR1 GTSNPN and CDR2 SVGIG (reference sequence). This CDR3 comprises 15 residues. Trimming shortened V by 2 bases and J by 0 bases, and 11 bases separated the two germline ends. The CDR3 sequence is CAWSLVAISGNTIYF. CDR3 in DNA: TGTGCCTGGAGTCTCGTGGCGATCTCTGGAAACACCATATATTTT. Looking up the rest from reference TRBV30 and TRBJ1-3 gives the full variable domain: SQTIHQWPATLVQPVGSPLSLECTVEGTSNPNLYWYRQAAGRGLQLLFYSVGIGQISSEVPQNLSASRPQDRQFILSSKKLLLSDSGFYLCAWSLVAISGNTIYFGEGSWLTVV.

The V gene is TRBV30, the J gene TRBJ1-4; D is undetermined. CDR1 is GTSNPN, CDR2 SVGIG, per germline (reference sequence). The CDR3 has 14 amino acids. Trimming cost V 0 bases and J 8 bases, with 13 bases left between them. DNA of the CDR3: TGTGCCTGGAGTGTAACCGGGGTTGGGGAAAAACTGTTTTTT. Its protein product is CAWSVTGVGEKLFF.

V and J are TRBV4-1 and TRBJ1-1, with D perhaps matching TRBD1 (6 bases). The ends were cut back, 0 bases at V and 3 bases at J, with 11 bases in the middle. The germline V gene has CDR1 MGHRA and CDR2 YSYEKL. The CDR3 consists of 15 residues. The CDR3 DNA reads TGCGCCAGCAGCCAAGATTTACAGGGCTACACTGAAGCTTTCTTT. It encodes CASSQDLQGYTEAFF.

The V call is TRBV2, the J call TRBJ2-2; maybe TRBD1 (7 bases). V lost 8 bases to trimming and J lost 7 bases, with 17 bases between them. This CDR3 comprises 14 residues. Germline CDR1 and CDR2: SNHLY and FYNNEI. Here the CDR3 DNA reads TGTGCCAGCGGGTTGGAGGGGGCAAACGGGGAGCTGTTTTTT. Amino acids: CASGLEGANGELFF.

In nucleotides, the CDR3 is TGTGCCAGCAGCCAAGAGCGGGGGGGCTACAATGAGCAGTTCTTC. This encodes CASSQERGGYNEQFF. The V gene is TRBV4-2, the J gene TRBJ2-1, with TRBD2 matching 9 bases. Trimming at V came to 0 bases and at J to 3 bases, leaving 0 bases not matched to a gene. Germline loops: CDR1 LGHNA, CDR2 YNFKEQ. The CDR3 spans 15 residues.

V gene TRBV6-6 combines with J gene TRBJ2-1; D unclear. CDR1 is MNHNY and CDR2 is SVGAGI in the germline V gene (reference sequence). The CDR3 extends over 12 amino acids. Trimming stripped 6 bases from V and 5 bases from J, with 8 bases between. CDR3 DNA sequence: TGTGCCAGCAGCCTAACTCACAATGAGCAGTTCTTC. This gives the protein CASSLTHNEQFF.

V gene TRBV2 combines with J gene TRBJ2-3; D unclear. V shed 4 bases and J shed 6 bases, with 8 bases lying between them. The CDR3 sequence is 12 residues long. Germline V gene sequence: CDR1 SNHLY, CDR2 FYNNEI. CDR3: CASSAQTDTQYF. CDR3 DNA sequence: TGTGCCAGCAGTGCCCAGACCGATACGCAGTATTTT.

This clone came up once. The chain links TRBV11-2 to TRBJ1-2; TRBD1 might be the D (5 bases). Germline CDR1 SGHAT, CDR2 FQNNGV. This CDR3 region has 17 residues. V dropped 0 bases and J dropped 4 bases, with 18 bases sitting between them. The CDR3 DNA is TGTGCCAGCAGCTTAGACAAGGGGAGGGGCCGAAGCTATGGCTACACCTTC. This gives the protein CASSLDKGRGRSYGYTF.

This chain uses TRBV4-3 with TRBJ1-1; D gene unclear. The germline CDR1 and CDR2 sequences are LGHNA and YSLEER. This CDR3 comprises 15 residues. Trimming removed 2 bases at V and 1 base at J, with 11 bases between. The chain's CDR3 is CASSQLRGGNTEAFF. The CDR3 DNA reads TGCGCCAGCAGCCAATTACGGGGAGGGAACACTGAAGCTTTCTTT.

This clone was observed once. The chain uses TRBV14 and TRBJ2-1, with 8 bases identical to TRBD2. V lost 8 bases and J lost 2; bases outside the gene matches: 11. Germline V lookup: CDR1 SGHDN, CDR2 FVKESK. CDR3 length: 16 residues. CDR3 sequence: CASSWGSGGAYNEQFF. For the CDR3, the DNA is TGTGCCAGCTCGTGGGGATCCGGGGGGGCCTACAATGAGCAGTTCTTC.

The gene calls are TRBV25-1 and TRBJ1-6, with D unclear. Germline-derived CDR1 and CDR2 are MGHDK and SYGVNS. CDR3 length equals 14 residues. Trimming shortened V by 1 base and J by 7 bases, and 8 bases separated the two germline ends. DNA for the CDR3: TGTGCCAGCAGTGAATTTAACGGGAATTCACCCCTCCACTTT. Translation: CASSEFNGNSPLHF.

This clone has a single count. The chain couples TRBV6-5 to TRBJ2-2, with D tentatively TRBD1 (5 bases). This CDR3 region has 15 residues. Trimming shortened V by 7 bases and J by 4 bases, and 16 bases separated the two germline ends. Germline CDR1 reads MNHEY; CDR2 reads SVGAGI. CDR3 nucleotide sequence: TGTGCCAGCATCGACCGCAGGGCCTCCACCGGGGAGCTGTTTTTT. Protein sequence: CASIDRRASTGELFF.

This clone was seen a few times. This rearrangement joins TRBV7-9 to TRBJ1-2; perhaps TRBD1 as D (6 bases). From germline, CDR1 is SEHNR and CDR2 FQNEAQ (reference sequence). Trimming removed 6 bases at V and 0 bases at J, with 20 bases between. CDR3 length: 17 amino acids. This chain's CDR3 is CASSPWGRTDANYGYTF. The CDR3 nucleotides are TGTGCCAGCAGTCCTTGGGGGCGGACAGACGCTAACTATGGCTACACCTTC.

V usage is TRBV30 and J usage is TRBJ1-6, with no clear D. Germline-derived CDR1 and CDR2 are GTSNPN and SVGIG (reference sequence). V lost 2 bases to trimming and J lost 7 bases, with 12 bases between them. The CDR3 is made up of 14 amino acids. The CDR3, as DNA: TGTGCCTGGAGTCGGGGTTCGGAGAATTCACCCCTCCACTTT. Encoded protein: CAWSRGSENSPLHF. Filled out from reference TRBV30 and TRBJ1-6, the complete variable domain reads SQTIHQWPATLVQPVGSPLSLECTVEGTSNPNLYWYRQAAGRGLQLLFYSVGIGQISSEVPQNLSASRPQDRQFILSSKKLLLSDSGFYLCAWSRGSENSPLHFGNGTRLTVT.

The chain employs TRBV10-3 and TRBJ1-4, with D unclear. V gave up 0 bases and J gave up 7 bases, with 3 bases separating them. Germline CDR1 and CDR2: ENHRY and SYGVKD. The CDR3 loop spans 12 amino acids. CDR3 sequence reads: CAISESSEKLFF. The CDR3 region has the DNA TGTGCCATCAGTGAGTCGTCTGAAAAACTGTTTTTT.

This clone was seen only once. The chain combines TRBV4-3 with TRBJ2-3; 10 nucleotides agree with TRBD2. The V and J ends lost 1 base and 5 bases, in that order; junction bases with no gene match: 9. The V gene's germline CDR1 is LGHNA and CDR2 YSLEER. The CDR3 sequence is 17 residues long. CDR3 residues: CASSQAPRSGGGDTQYF. The CDR3 nucleotides are TGCGCCAGCAGCCAAGCCCCCCGGAGCGGGGGGGGAGATACGCAGTATTTT.

V and J are TRBV30 and TRBJ2-3; D gene uncertain. The ends were cut back, 3 bases at V and 6 bases at J, with 10 bases in the middle. Germline CDR1 reads GTSNPN; CDR2 reads SVGIG (reference sequence). CDR3 length equals 12 residues. The CDR3 spells CAWRGQEDTQYF. In nucleotides, the CDR3 is TGTGCCTGGAGAGGGCAGGAGGATACGCAGTATTTT. Looking up the rest from reference TRBV30 and TRBJ2-3 gives the full variable domain: SQTIHQWPATLVQPVGSPLSLECTVEGTSNPNLYWYRQAAGRGLQLLFYSVGIGQISSEVPQNLSASRPQDRQFILSSKKLLLSDSGFYLCAWRGQEDTQYFGPGTRLTVL.

In its sample, this clone was seen once. The chain uses TRBV6-6 and TRBJ1-5; D is perhaps TRBD1 (5 bases). Per the germline V gene, CDR1 is MNHNY and CDR2 is SVGAGI (reference sequence). Deletions cut 8 bases from V and 1 base from J, with 18 bases between. This CDR3 is built from 16 residues. The CDR3 here is CASWEQGRGSNQPQHF. CDR3 nucleotides: TGTGCCAGCTGGGAGCAGGGCCGGGGAAGCAATCAGCCCCAGCATTTT.

The genes are TRBV6-6 and TRBJ2-5; 13 bases agree with TRBD2. Trimming cost V 1 base and J 5 bases; bases outside gene matches: 4. This CDR3 contains 16 residues. Germline V lookup: CDR1 MNHNY, CDR2 SVGAGI (reference sequence). The CDR3 sequence: CASSYFRTSGGETQYF. CDR3 nucleotides: TGTGCCAGCAGTTACTTCCGGACTAGCGGGGGTGAGACCCAGTACTTC.

The chain joins TRBV7-2 to TRBJ2-7; TRBD1 is a possible D gene (6 bases). V was clipped by 3 bases and J by 6 bases, with 15 bases between them. Germline values: CDR1 SGHTA, CDR2 FQGNSA. CDR3 length equals 14 residues. CDR3 DNA sequence: TGTGCCAGCAGCTTGACAGGACCTCTCGCCGAGCAGTACTTC. Amino acids: CASSLTGPLAEQYF.